These 18 T cell receptor beta chains were sequenced from one sample in a study of metastatic and nonmetastatic thyroid tumors. TCRdb re-analyzed the PCR reads using MiXCR. The sample holds 55,000 to 75,000 clones, less than 20% seen once. Treatment of any kind had been given to no patient before thyroid surgery. Sequencing was done on a sample of blood. Every receptor here comes from a female donor with papillary thyroid cancer or a benign thyroid nodule (not recorded which). Some clones in this sample may be carry-over from other donors' samples.

The sample holds many counts of this clone. The chain couples TRBV4-1 to TRBJ1-1, with no clear D. CDR1 and CDR2 from the germline V gene are MGHRA and YSYEKL. Trimming pared 8 bases from V and 1 base from J, leaving 14 bases between. CDR3 length: 14 amino acids. This CDR3 is CASSDPIRNTEAFF. CDR3 DNA: TGCGCCAGCTCAGACCCCATAAGGAACACTGAAGCTTTCTTT.

The table lists this clone with many counts. The rearrangement links TRBV27 to TRBJ1-5; 8 bases map to TRBD1. This CDR3 is built from 16 residues. The germline CDR1 and CDR2 sequences are MNHEY and SMNVEV (reference sequence). V was pared by 6 bases and J by 5 bases, with 12 bases of the junction left unmatched. DNA of the CDR3: TGTGCCAGCAGCCAGGCCGGGACAGGCACCGATCAGCCCCAGCATTTT. Translating it yields CASSQAGTGTDQPQHF.

This clone has a count of ten or more. This chain uses TRBV7-2 with TRBJ1-1; D uncertain. The CDR3 spans 15 residues. Trimming took 0 bases from V and 2 from J, leaving 10 bases between them. The germline CDR1 and CDR2 sequences are SGHTA and FQGNSA. CDR3 sequence (DNA): TGTGCCAGCAGCTTAGCCATAAGTCACAACACTGAAGCTTTCTTT. Translation: CASSLAISHNTEAFF.

The table lists this clone with many counts. The genes are TRBV10-3 and TRBJ2-2, with D maybe TRBD2 (5 bases). The V and J ends lost 5 bases and 2 bases respectively, with 18 bases between them. This CDR3 spans 17 amino acids. Germline values: CDR1 ENHRY, CDR2 SYGVKD. In DNA, the CDR3 is TGTGCCATCAGTTCCCGTCGGGGAGCTGTAAACACCGGGGAGCTGTTTTTT. This gives the protein CAISSRRGAVNTGELFF.

J is TRBJ2-7 and V is TRBV3-1; a weak D match, TRBD1 (7 bases). Between the trimmed V and J ends, which lost 4 bases and 2 bases, there was a span of 12 bases. Germline lookup yields CDR1 LGHDT and CDR2 YNNKEL (reference sequence). There are 14 residues in the CDR3. CDR3 sequence: CASSLRGQTYEQYF. The CDR3 coding sequence is TGTGCCAGCAGCCTGCGGGGACAGACCTACGAGCAGTACTTC.

This clone was detected ten times or more. The chain combines TRBV2 with TRBJ2-7, with no clear D. The CDR3 is 13 residues long. The V end lost 9 bases, the J end lost 2 bases, and 14 bases lay between the germline ends. Germline CDR1 reads SNHLY; CDR2 reads FYNNEI. The CDR3 loop is CASDPGPPYEQYF. CDR3 nucleotides: TGTGCCAGTGACCCGGGCCCCCCCTACGAGCAGTACTTC.

About this clone itself: Possible read error: a much larger clone is one base away. The chain couples TRBV20-1 to TRBJ2-7; D perhaps matches TRBD1 (5 bases). This CDR3 is built from 13 residues. Germline CDR1 and CDR2: DFQATT and SNEGSKA (reference sequence). Trimming took off 4 bases at V and 3 bases at J, with 13 bases between the two ends. The CDR3 DNA sequence: TGCAGTGCTACCTGGACATACCTCTACGAGCAGTACTTC. Amino acids: CSATWTYLYEQYF.

This clone was seen a handful of times. V gene TRBV6-1 combines with J gene TRBJ2-7; 8 bases align to TRBD1. This CDR3 is 12 amino acids long. The germline V gene has CDR1 MNHNS and CDR2 SASEGT. J gave up 5 bases and V 8 bases, and 5 bases lay outside the gene matches. CDR3 DNA: TGTGCCAGCTCGGACAGGGTAAACGAGCAGTACTTC. This codes for CASSDRVNEQYF.

This chain joins TRBV19 and TRBJ1-2, with 9 nucleotides matching TRBD1. This CDR3 is 15 amino acids long. The germline CDR1 and CDR2 sequences are LNHDA and SQIVND (reference sequence). V lost 5 bases, J lost 8 bases, and 12 bases stayed unmatched. CDR3 in amino acids: CASSGTGGSRSGYTF. The CDR3 nucleotides are TGTGCCAGTAGTGGTACAGGGGGCTCTAGGAGCGGCTACACCTTC.

The rearrangement joins TRBV30 to TRBJ2-3, with 7 bases fitting TRBD2. CDR1 is GTSNPN and CDR2 is SVGIG in the germline V gene (reference sequence). Unmatched junction bases numbered 8, after V lost 4 bases and J lost 4 bases. The CDR3 length is 14 residues. The CDR3 nucleotides are TGTGCCTGGAATGGGAGGGCCCCCTCAGATACGCAGTATTTT. It specifies CAWNGRAPSDTQYF.

Only a few counts were recorded for this clone. The CDR3 DNA reads TGTGCCAGTAGTGCCGACAGGGCTTCTAGAGCTTTCTTT. Residues: CASSADRASRAFF. The chain uses TRBV19 and TRBJ1-1; 7 bases match TRBD1. This CDR3 spans 13 amino acids. CDR1 is LNHDA and CDR2 is SQIVND in the germline V gene (reference sequence). With 5 bases clipped from V and 10 bases from J, the junction kept 10 bases outside the gene matches.

This clone was picked up many times. This chain links TRBV14 with TRBJ2-1; D is possibly TRBD1 (6 bases). The CDR3 is made up of 15 amino acids. V lost 4 bases to trimming and J lost 3 bases, with 13 bases between them. Germline V gene data show CDR1 as SGHDN and CDR2 as FVKESK. CDR3 residues: CASSPTQGGYNEQFF. The CDR3 DNA reads TGTGCCAGCAGCCCAACACAGGGTGGCTACAATGAGCAGTTCTTC.

This clone has at least ten counts. The chain recombines TRBV6-5 with TRBJ2-7; 8 positions match TRBD2. Germline lookup yields CDR1 MNHEY and CDR2 SVGAGI. There are 13 residues in the CDR3. The J segment lost 3 bases and the V segment lost 2 bases, leaving 0 bases of the junction unmatched. DNA of the CDR3: TGTGCCAGCAGTTACGGGACTAGCTACGAGCAGTACTTC. It yields the protein CASSYGTSYEQYF.

The table lists this clone with many counts. Here the CDR3 reads CASSPRTGGYEQYF. The CDR3 DNA reads as TGTGCCAGCAGCCCTCGGACAGGGGGCTACGAGCAGTACTTC. The chain employs TRBV11-3 and TRBJ2-7; 10 bases align to TRBD1. CDR1 SGHNT and CDR2 YENEEA come from the germline V gene. The CDR3 consists of 14 residues. The V gene end was trimmed by 5 bases and the J gene end by 3 bases; junction bases not matched to a gene: 4. The full variable domain, its missing parts supplied by reference TRBV11-3 and TRBJ2-7, is EAGVVQSPRYKIIEKKQPVAFWCNPISGHNTLYWYLQNLGQGPELLIRYENEEAVDDSQLPKDRFSAERLKGVDSTLKIQPAELGDSAVYLCASSPRTGGYEQYFGPGTRLTVT.

In its sample, this clone was seen many times. CDR3 nucleotide sequence: TGTGCCAGCAGCTCTAACGGGCGGGAGGCCAGCTCCTACAATGAGCAGTTCTTC. It is translated as CASSSNGREASSYNEQFF. The chain links TRBV7-2 to TRBJ2-1, with 8 bases that match TRBD2. The J segment lost 0 bases and the V segment lost 4 bases, leaving 11 bases of the junction unmatched. Per germline, CDR1 SGHTA and CDR2 FQGNSA. This CDR3 is built from 18 residues.

This clone was seen many times. The chain carries TRBV6-6 and TRBJ2-4; D remains ambiguous. This CDR3 is 16 amino acids long. The ends were cut back, 0 bases at V and 5 bases at J, with 14 bases in the middle. Germline CDR1 reads MNHNY; CDR2 reads SVGAGI (reference sequence). The CDR3 nucleotides are TGTGCCAGCAGTTACTCAAGGTTACCAAGCCAAAACATTCAGTACTTC. Its translation: CASSYSRLPSQNIQYF.

Many counts were recorded for this clone. The chain's CDR3 is CASSVSGSSYEQYF. The CDR3 DNA is TGTGCCAGCAGCGTTAGCGGGAGCTCCTACGAGCAGTACTTC. The chain employs TRBV6-1 and TRBJ2-7; TRBD2 matches 9 bases. V trimming: 6 bases; J trimming: 0 bases; junction bases outside the gene matches: 3. Germline V gene sequence: CDR1 MNHNS, CDR2 SASEGT. The CDR3 consists of 14 residues.

This clone was counted ten times or more. The chain uses TRBV7-6 and TRBJ2-3; D might be TRBD2 (5 bases). Trimming stripped 0 bases from V and 6 bases from J, with 7 bases between. CDR1 is SGHVS, CDR2 FNYEAQ, per germline. This CDR3 is built from 13 residues. This chain's CDR3 is CASSLAWEDTQYF. The CDR3 bases are TGTGCCAGCAGCTTAGCGTGGGAGGATACGCAGTATTTT.